The rows below give T cell receptor beta chains drawn from one sample of a study of blood T cell repertoires in COVID-19. The method was immunoSEQ multiplex PCR; TCRdb's version includes in-frame clones alone and lacks a portion of them. The sample consists of roughly 77,000 clones, around three quarters of them appearing once. Material for sequencing was peripheral blood. All receptors come from a woman in her seventies with acute or convalescent COVID-19. Both conserved end residues are part of each CDR3. The D gene is left open where the match is weak. Some rows mark clone size as missing; the rest say once, few, many or name a class of expanded clone.

v_call,d_call,j_call,clone_size,cdr3_aa,cdr3_nt
TRBV11-3,TRBD1,TRBJ1-4,NA,CASSRPTGGDEKLFF,TGTGCCAGCAGCCGACCGACAGGGGGGGATGAAAAACTGTTTTTT
TRBV5-4,TRBD2,TRBJ2-1,few,CASSGLAGALYNEQFF,TGTGCCAGCAGCGGACTAGCGGGGGCCCTCTACAATGAGCAGTTCTTC
TRBV4-1,NA,TRBJ1-5,few,CASSLAGDHNQPQHF,TGCGCCAGCAGCCTGGCAGGGGACCACAATCAGCCCCAGCATTTT
TRBV9,TRBD1,TRBJ2-7,NA,CASSYRDRGHEQYF,TGTGCTAGCAGCTACCGGGACAGGGGCCACGAGCAGTACTTC
TRBV6-5,TRBD2,TRBJ2-3,NA,CATSGGGRTDTQYF,TGTGCCACCTCGGGGGGGGGACGCACAGATACGCAGTATTTT
TRBV9,NA,TRBJ1-1,once,CASSPHMGLMNTEAFF,TGTGCCAGCAGCCCCCATATGGGCCTCATGAACACTGAAGCTTTCTTT
TRBV19,NA,TRBJ1-2,few,CASSEGANKYGYTF,TGTGCCAGTAGTGAGGGCGCCAATAAATATGGCTACACCTTC
TRBV7-7,NA,TRBJ2-1,NA,CASSIGGPWGDNEQFF,TGTGCTAGCAGCATAGGCGGACCCTGGGGGGACAATGAGCAGTTCTTC
TRBV7-5,NA,TRBJ1-5,NA,CARSLLRGGGLDQPQHF,TGTGCCAGAAGCTTACTAAGAGGGGGTGGACTTGATCAGCCCCAGCATTTT
TRBV5-1,NA,TRBJ1-2,few,CASSLSSGF,TGCGCCAGCAGCTTGTCATCGGGCTTC
TRBV19,NA,TRBJ2-5,NA,CASSIGRGRETQYF,TGTGCCAGTAGTATAGGCCGGGGGAGGGAGACCCAGTACTTC
TRBV7-2,NA,TRBJ1-4,NA,CASSPGQLSNEKLFF,TGTGCCAGCAGCCCCGGACAGCTTTCTAATGAAAAACTGTTTTTT
TRBV24-1,TRBD2,TRBJ2-3,NA,CATSDLGEGIKGDTQYF,TGTGCCACCAGTGATTTAGGGGAGGGAATTAAGGGCGATACGCAGTATTTT
TRBV5-6,TRBD2,TRBJ2-5,NA,CASSWTGGAKTQYF,TGTGCCAGCAGCTGGACCGGGGGGGCCAAGACCCAGTACTTC
TRBV28,NA,TRBJ1-1,NA,CASSVTGNTEAFF,TGTGCCAGCAGTGTGACAGGGAACACTGAAGCTTTCTTT
TRBV11-2,NA,TRBJ2-7,NA,CASSLDRKERQYF,TGTGCCAGCAGCTTAGACAGGAAAGAAAGGCAGTACTTC
TRBV4-3,NA,TRBJ2-1,NA,CASSQDLGHSFNNEQFF,TGCGCCAGCAGCCAAGATCTCGGACATAGCTTCAACAATGAGCAGTTCTTC
TRBV27,TRBD1,TRBJ2-2,once,CASSLDRGPRRGELFF,TGTGCCAGCAGTTTGGACAGGGGGCCTCGGAGGGGGGAGCTGTTTTTT
TRBV19,TRBD2,TRBJ2-5,NA,CASKERGATETQYF,TGTGCCAGTAAGGAGCGGGGGGCCACGGAGACCCAGTACTTC
TRBV5-1,TRBD1,TRBJ1-4,once,CASTYNRGLEEKLFF,TGCGCCAGCACTTATAACAGGGGGTTAGAAGAAAAACTGTTTTTT
TRBV5-4,NA,TRBJ2-1,NA,CASRDGGGNNEQFF,TGTGCCAGCAGAGACGGGGGTGGCAACAATGAGCAGTTCTTC
TRBV4-2,TRBD2,TRBJ2-2,NA,CASSQEERGTTGELFF,TGTGCCAGCAGCCAAGAAGAGCGGGGGACCACCGGGGAGCTGTTTTTT
TRBV5-6,TRBD1,TRBJ1-1,NA,CASSFWDRAKNTEAFF,TGTGCCAGCAGCTTTTGGGACAGGGCGAAGAACACTGAAGCTTTCTTT